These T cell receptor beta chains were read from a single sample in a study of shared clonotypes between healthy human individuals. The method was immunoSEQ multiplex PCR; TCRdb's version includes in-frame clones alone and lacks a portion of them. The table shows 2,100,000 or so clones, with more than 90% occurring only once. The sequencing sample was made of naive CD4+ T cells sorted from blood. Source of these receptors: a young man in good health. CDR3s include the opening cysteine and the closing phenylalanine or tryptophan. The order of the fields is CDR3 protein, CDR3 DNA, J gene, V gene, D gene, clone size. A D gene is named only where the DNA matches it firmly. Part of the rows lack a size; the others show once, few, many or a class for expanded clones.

cdr3_aa: CASSPSGGKTGTQYF
cdr3_nt: TGTGCCAGCAGCCCTAGTGGGGGGAAGACTGGGACGCAGTATTTT
j_call: TRBJ2-3
v_call: TRBV11-2
d_call: -
clone_size: -

cdr3_aa: CASSRTGVSTTGELFF
cdr3_nt: TGTGCCAGCAGCCGAACAGGGGTGTCGACCACCGGGGAGCTGTTTTTT
j_call: TRBJ2-2
v_call: TRBV7-2
d_call: TRBD1
clone_size: once

cdr3_aa: CASSQETGGVSVNTEAFF
cdr3_nt: TGCGCCAGCAGCCAAGAAACAGGGGGCGTTTCGGTGAACACTGAAGCTTTCTTT
j_call: TRBJ1-1
v_call: TRBV4-3
d_call: TRBD1
clone_size: -

cdr3_aa: CASSSNYNEQFF
cdr3_nt: TGTGCCAGCAGTTCGAACTACAATGAGCAGTTCTTC
j_call: TRBJ2-1
v_call: TRBV6-1
d_call: -
clone_size: -

cdr3_aa: CASSLLGQGPTEQYF
cdr3_nt: TGCGCCAGCAGCTTGTTAGGACAGGGCCCTACGGAGCAGTACTTC
j_call: TRBJ2-7
v_call: TRBV5-1
d_call: TRBD1
clone_size: -

cdr3_aa: CAWISGLGTQYF
cdr3_nt: TGTGCCTGGATTTCGGGTTTAGGGACCCAGTACTTC
j_call: TRBJ2-5
v_call: TRBV30
d_call: -
clone_size: -

cdr3_aa: CASSLEGGLTEAFF
cdr3_nt: TGTGCCAGCAGCTTAGAAGGGGGGCTTACTGAAGCTTTCTTT
j_call: TRBJ1-1
v_call: TRBV7-9
d_call: -
clone_size: once

cdr3_aa: CASSGVAGGTGELFF
cdr3_nt: TGTGCCAGCAGCGGGGTAGCGGGAGGGACCGGGGAGCTGTTTTTT
j_call: TRBJ2-2
v_call: TRBV2
d_call: TRBD2
clone_size: -

cdr3_aa: CASSSRDGYYEQYF
cdr3_nt: TGTGCCAGCAGCTCACGGGACGGATACTACGAGCAGTACTTC
j_call: TRBJ2-7
v_call: TRBV28
d_call: -
clone_size: -

cdr3_aa: CASSLRGFGETQYF
cdr3_nt: TGTGCCAGCAGTTTGAGAGGGTTCGGAGAGACCCAGTACTTC
j_call: TRBJ2-5
v_call: TRBV27
d_call: -
clone_size: -

cdr3_aa: CASSPDSLNTEAFF
cdr3_nt: TGTGCCAGCTCACCCGACTCCCTGAACACTGAAGCTTTCTTT
j_call: TRBJ1-1
v_call: TRBV18
d_call: -
clone_size: -

cdr3_aa: CASSAVSQETQYF
cdr3_nt: TGCGCCAGCAGCGCGGTATCCCAAGAGACCCAGTACTTC
j_call: TRBJ2-5
v_call: TRBV5-1
d_call: -
clone_size: -

cdr3_aa: CASSVDRDTQYF
cdr3_nt: TGTGCCAGCAGCGTCGACAGGGATACGCAGTATTTT
j_call: TRBJ2-3
v_call: TRBV9
d_call: -
clone_size: -

cdr3_aa: CASSTYSGSTDTQYF
cdr3_nt: TGTGCCAGCAGCACATATAGCGGGAGCACAGATACGCAGTATTTT
j_call: TRBJ2-3
v_call: TRBV7-2
d_call: TRBD2
clone_size: -

cdr3_aa: CAISVYNEQFF
cdr3_nt: TGTGCCATCTCAGTGTACAATGAGCAGTTCTTC
j_call: TRBJ2-1
v_call: TRBV10-3
d_call: -
clone_size: once

cdr3_aa: CASSHRGNTEAFF
cdr3_nt: TGTGCCAGCAGCCACCGGGGGAACACTGAAGCTTTCTTT
j_call: TRBJ1-1
v_call: TRBV6-5
d_call: -
clone_size: -

cdr3_aa: CASSYIGGSYGYTF
cdr3_nt: TGTGCCAGCAGTTACATTGGGGGGAGCTATGGCTACACCTTC
j_call: TRBJ1-2
v_call: TRBV7-9
d_call: -
clone_size: -

cdr3_aa: CASSLGGLADQETQYF
cdr3_nt: TGTGCCAGCAGCCTGGGGGGACTAGCGGACCAAGAGACCCAGTACTTC
j_call: TRBJ2-5
v_call: TRBV9
d_call: TRBD2
clone_size: -

cdr3_aa: CASSASGVETQYF
cdr3_nt: TGCGCCAGCAGTGCTTCGGGGGTAGAGACCCAGTACTTC
j_call: TRBJ2-5
v_call: TRBV10-2
d_call: -
clone_size: -

cdr3_aa: CASSETSGRGRELFF
cdr3_nt: TGTGCCAGCAGTGAGACTAGCGGGAGAGGGAGGGAGCTGTTTTTT
j_call: TRBJ2-2
v_call: TRBV2
d_call: TRBD2
clone_size: -

cdr3_aa: CASSQEYDQPQHF
cdr3_nt: TGCGCCAGCAGCCAAGAATATGATCAGCCCCAGCATTTT
j_call: TRBJ1-5
v_call: TRBV4-1
d_call: -
clone_size: once

cdr3_aa: CASSYGQEINSPLHF
cdr3_nt: TGCGCCAGCAGCTACGGACAGGAGATTAATTCACCCCTCCACTTT
j_call: TRBJ1-6
v_call: TRBV5-1
d_call: TRBD1
clone_size: -

cdr3_aa: CASSQRDRGRGETQYF
cdr3_nt: TGCGCCAGCAGTCAGAGGGACAGGGGGCGAGGAGAGACCCAGTACTTC
j_call: TRBJ2-5
v_call: TRBV23-1
d_call: TRBD1
clone_size: -

cdr3_aa: CASSEKPGRASEQYF
cdr3_nt: TGTGCCAGCAGTGAAAAGCCCGGCAGGGCCTCCGAGCAGTACTTC
j_call: TRBJ2-7
v_call: TRBV2
d_call: -
clone_size: -

cdr3_aa: CAIDAIGQGTYYGYTF
cdr3_nt: TGTGCCATCGACGCAATAGGACAGGGAACGTACTATGGCTACACCTTC
j_call: TRBJ1-2
v_call: TRBV10-3
d_call: TRBD1
clone_size: -

cdr3_aa: CASSPVLLGQEDYEQYF
cdr3_nt: TGTGCCAGCAGCCCTGTCTTACTTGGACAGGAGGACTACGAGCAGTACTTC
j_call: TRBJ2-7
v_call: TRBV5-4
d_call: TRBD1
clone_size: -

cdr3_aa: CASSLGVGQARNTIYF
cdr3_nt: TGTGCCAGCAGCTTGGGAGTAGGACAGGCACGCAACACCATATATTTT
j_call: TRBJ1-3
v_call: TRBV5-4
d_call: TRBD1
clone_size: -

cdr3_aa: CASSVASQGYGYTF
cdr3_nt: TGTGCCAGCAGCGTAGCTTCACAGGGCTATGGCTACACCTTC
j_call: TRBJ1-2
v_call: TRBV9
d_call: -
clone_size: -

cdr3_aa: CAISRRGGLVGNEQYF
cdr3_nt: TGTGCCATCAGTAGACGAGGGGGGTTGGTGGGGAACGAGCAGTACTTC
j_call: TRBJ2-7
v_call: TRBV10-3
d_call: -
clone_size: -

cdr3_aa: CASSYGRVSYEQYF
cdr3_nt: TGTGCCAGCAGCTACGGACGGGTTTCCTACGAGCAGTACTTC
j_call: TRBJ2-7
v_call: TRBV7-2
d_call: -
clone_size: -

cdr3_aa: CAIGQGANNYGYTF
cdr3_nt: TGTGCCATCGGACAGGGGGCGAATAACTATGGCTACACCTTC
j_call: TRBJ1-2
v_call: TRBV28
d_call: TRBD1
clone_size: -

cdr3_aa: CASSLGGTNEKLFF
cdr3_nt: TGTGCCAGCAGTTTAGGAGGGACTAATGAAAAACTGTTTTTT
j_call: TRBJ1-4
v_call: TRBV28
d_call: -
clone_size: -

cdr3_aa: CASSDPLQGPNQPQHF
cdr3_nt: TGTGCCAGCAGTGACCCCCTACAGGGCCCGAATCAGCCCCAGCATTTT
j_call: TRBJ1-5
v_call: TRBV2
d_call: -
clone_size: -

cdr3_aa: CASSSQGVGMETQYF
cdr3_nt: TGTGCCAGCAGTTCCCAGGGGGTTGGGATGGAGACCCAGTACTTC
j_call: TRBJ2-5
v_call: TRBV6-6
d_call: TRBD1
clone_size: -

cdr3_aa: CASSPPGAGGANVLTF
cdr3_nt: TGTGCCAGCTCACCTCCAGGGGCCGGAGGGGCCAACGTCCTGACTTTC
j_call: TRBJ2-6
v_call: TRBV18
d_call: -
clone_size: -

cdr3_aa: CASSPLASNTEAFF
cdr3_nt: TGTGCCAGCTCACCGCTCGCCTCGAACACTGAAGCTTTCTTT
j_call: TRBJ1-1
v_call: TRBV18
d_call: -
clone_size: -

cdr3_aa: CASSLHGAMGTDTQYF
cdr3_nt: TGTGCCAGCAGCTTACACGGGGCGATGGGCACAGATACGCAGTATTTT
j_call: TRBJ2-3
v_call: TRBV11-2
d_call: -
clone_size: -

cdr3_aa: CASSLHRLAGGVADTQYF
cdr3_nt: TGTGCCAGCAGTCTACACCGACTAGCGGGGGGAGTAGCCGATACGCAGTATTTT
j_call: TRBJ2-3
v_call: TRBV14
d_call: TRBD2
clone_size: -

cdr3_aa: CASGRIYQETQYF
cdr3_nt: TGTGCCAGCGGCCGGATCTACCAAGAGACCCAGTACTTC
j_call: TRBJ2-5
v_call: TRBV2
d_call: -
clone_size: -

cdr3_aa: CASSDRPSPGEQYF
cdr3_nt: TGCGCCAGCAGTGACAGGCCTTCCCCGGGGGAGCAGTACTTC
j_call: TRBJ2-7
v_call: TRBV5-1
d_call: -
clone_size: once

cdr3_aa: CASSPGTGENTGELFF
cdr3_nt: TGCGCCAGCAGCCCTGGGACAGGGGAAAACACCGGGGAGCTGTTTTTT
j_call: TRBJ2-2
v_call: TRBV5-1
d_call: TRBD1
clone_size: -

cdr3_aa: CASSHGTGGYEQYF
cdr3_nt: TGTGCCAGCTCACACGGGACAGGCGGATACGAGCAGTACTTC
j_call: TRBJ2-7
v_call: TRBV18
d_call: TRBD1
clone_size: -

cdr3_aa: CAWSGGYNEQFF
cdr3_nt: TGTGCCTGGAGTGGGGGGTACAATGAGCAGTTCTTC
j_call: TRBJ2-1
v_call: TRBV30
d_call: -
clone_size: few

cdr3_aa: CASSPFSGSDEQYF
cdr3_nt: TGTGCCAGCAGCCCTTTTAGCGGGAGCGACGAGCAGTACTTC
j_call: TRBJ2-7
v_call: TRBV5-4
d_call: TRBD2
clone_size: -

cdr3_aa: CASTTHLGGPYEQYF
cdr3_nt: TGTGCCAGCACCACTCACCTGGGGGGGCCCTACGAGCAGTACTTC
j_call: TRBJ2-7
v_call: TRBV28
d_call: -
clone_size: -

cdr3_aa: CASSQAIRGWAEAFF
cdr3_nt: TGCGCCAGCAGCCAAGCAATCAGGGGATGGGCTGAAGCTTTCTTT
j_call: TRBJ1-1
v_call: TRBV4-1
d_call: -
clone_size: -

cdr3_aa: CASSVVVEGSYGYTF
cdr3_nt: TGTGCCAGCAGTGTAGTCGTTGAGGGTTCCTATGGCTACACCTTC
j_call: TRBJ1-2
v_call: TRBV6-1
d_call: -
clone_size: -

cdr3_aa: CASSLSRGGNQPQHF
cdr3_nt: TGTGCCAGCAGTTTATCCAGGGGGGGCAATCAGCCCCAGCATTTT
j_call: TRBJ1-5
v_call: TRBV27
d_call: TRBD1
clone_size: -

cdr3_aa: CASSLEGRMNSPLHF
cdr3_nt: TGTGCCAGCAGCTTAGAGGGACGGATGAATTCACCCCTCCACTTT
j_call: TRBJ1-6
v_call: TRBV7-2
d_call: -
clone_size: -

cdr3_aa: CASSTDVVADTQYF
cdr3_nt: TGTGCCAGCAGTACGGACGTAGTCGCAGATACGCAGTATTTT
j_call: TRBJ2-3
v_call: TRBV2
d_call: -
clone_size: -

cdr3_aa: CASSPPHGNAYEQYF
cdr3_nt: TGTGCCAGCAGTCCCCCACACGGAAATGCCTACGAGCAGTACTTC
j_call: TRBJ2-7
v_call: TRBV28
d_call: -
clone_size: -

cdr3_aa: CASSPAGTYNSPLHF
cdr3_nt: TGTGCCAGCAGTCCCGCAGGGACCTATAATTCACCCCTCCACTTT
j_call: TRBJ1-6
v_call: TRBV6-1
d_call: -
clone_size: -

cdr3_aa: CASRSTGTGGSYEQYF
cdr3_nt: TGTGCCAGTAGATCAACCGGGACAGGGGGCTCGTACGAGCAGTACTTC
j_call: TRBJ2-7
v_call: TRBV19
d_call: TRBD1
clone_size: -

cdr3_aa: CASSLVGGNTIYF
cdr3_nt: TGTGCCAGCAGCCTCGTGGGTGGAAACACCATATATTTT
j_call: TRBJ1-3
v_call: TRBV7-9
d_call: -
clone_size: -

cdr3_aa: CASSYPGPTYEQYF
cdr3_nt: TGTGCCAGCAGCTACCCGGGACCGACCTACGAGCAGTACTTC
j_call: TRBJ2-7
v_call: TRBV5-4
d_call: -
clone_size: once

cdr3_aa: CASSLRGLDEKLFF
cdr3_nt: TGCGCCAGCAGCCTAAGGGGGCTGGACGAAAAACTGTTTTTT
j_call: TRBJ1-4
v_call: TRBV5-1
d_call: TRBD1
clone_size: -

cdr3_aa: CASSKGLAGGNEQFF
cdr3_nt: TGCGCCAGCAGCAAGGGACTAGCGGGAGGGAATGAGCAGTTCTTC
j_call: TRBJ2-1
v_call: TRBV5-1
d_call: TRBD2
clone_size: -

cdr3_aa: CASSLGTSGRAGIETQYF
cdr3_nt: TGTGCCAGCAGCTTAGGGACTAGCGGGAGGGCCGGCATCGAGACCCAGTACTTC
j_call: TRBJ2-5
v_call: TRBV13
d_call: TRBD2
clone_size: -

cdr3_aa: CASSSPSYEQYF
cdr3_nt: TGCGCCAGCAGTTCGCCCTCCTACGAGCAGTACTTC
j_call: TRBJ2-7
v_call: TRBV5-1
d_call: -
clone_size: once

cdr3_aa: CAISGGTSGLSYEQYF
cdr3_nt: TGTGCCATCAGTGGTGGGACTAGCGGGCTTTCCTACGAGCAGTACTTC
j_call: TRBJ2-7
v_call: TRBV10-3
d_call: TRBD2
clone_size: -